The sequence of this T cell receptor (beta chain) was determined in a study of blood T cell repertoires in COVID-19. This CDR3 spans 15 amino acids. The J segment lost 5 bases and the V segment lost 5 bases, leaving 8 bases of the junction unmatched. The germline V gene encodes CDR1 LNHDA and CDR2 SQIVND (reference sequence). In the study's own analysis: Reference gene primers were amplified, and this amplification served to estimate nucleated cell counts. The protocol was immunoSEQ multiplex PCR, while the TCRdb copy is restricted to in-frame clones and leaves out a portion. The V and J calls and the clone size are those of that table, but D and trimming were determined from the DNA. The repertoire holds about 150,000 clones, with approximately 86% as singletons.

Specimen: peripheral blood. The chain uses TRBV19 and TRBJ2-7; 11 bases line up with TRBD1. The TCR was taken from a man aged 70 or older with acute or convalescent COVID-19. CDR3 sequence reads: CASSLGQGAMNEQYF. Here the CDR3 DNA reads TGTGCCAGTAGTCTAGGACAGGGGGCCATGAACGAGCAGTACTTC. Drawing the rest from reference TRBV19 and TRBJ2-7, the complete variable domain is DGGITQSPKYLFRKEGQNVTLSCEQNLNHDAMYWYRQDPGQGLRLIYYSQIVNDFQKGDIAEGYSVSREKKESFPLTVTSAQKNPTAFYLCASSLGQGAMNEQYFGPGTRLTVT.